What follows are 15 T cell receptor beta chains derived from one specimen sequenced in a study of CD8 T cells in ankylosing spondylitis. Findings and caveats of the study: Characteristic of ankylosing spondylitis blood, it appeared, was a TCR beta motif comprising about eight highly homologous variants.

These receptors' antigens are unknown. TCRdb passed the 5' RACE reads through MiXCR, listing each CDR3 protein once. This sample has some 840,000 distinct CDR3 sequences, with 10% to 15% found just once. Sequenced material: blood, either unsorted or a sorted T cell fraction (not recorded which). The receptors originated from a male donor with ankylosing spondylitis.

J is TRBJ2-5 and V is TRBV20-1; TRBD1 is a possible D gene (6 bases). The CDR3 is 13 residues long. Germline CDR1 DFQATT, CDR2 SNEGSKA (reference sequence). Trimming removed 4 bases at V and 3 bases at J, with 12 bases between. The CDR3 nucleotides are TGCAGTGCTAACCACCGGGACAAAGAGACCCAGTACTTC. Encoded protein: CSANHRDKETQYF.

A few counts support this clonotype. The V and J genes are TRBV7-3 and TRBJ2-1; D may be TRBD2 (6 bases). The CDR3 has 15 amino acids. V was pared by 2 bases and J by 7 bases, with 15 bases between. The germline V gene has CDR1 SGHTA and CDR2 FQGTGA. This CDR3 is CASSLGSGRINEQFF. In DNA form, the CDR3 reads TGTGCCAGCAGCTTAGGGTCAGGGAGGATTAATGAGCAGTTCTTC.

This clonotype has more than one count but fewer than ten. The chain employs TRBV6-1 and TRBJ2-5; 8 bases map to TRBD2. Per germline, CDR1 MNHNS and CDR2 SASEGT. This CDR3 comprises 15 residues. Trimming cost V 7 bases and J 2 bases; bases outside gene matches: 9. CDR3 bases: TGTGCCAGCAACGAAGCGGGGGCGGTTCAAGAGACCCAGTACTTC. It specifies CASNEAGAVQETQYF.

The rearrangement uses TRBV5-5 and TRBJ2-3; 7 nucleotides agree with TRBD1. CDR3 size: 14 residues. J lost 7 bases, V lost 4 bases, and 9 bases had no gene match. The germline V gene encodes CDR1 SGHKS and CDR2 YYEKEE (reference sequence). CDR3 in amino acids: CASSAVGGINTQYF. The CDR3 DNA sequence: TGTGCCAGCAGCGCCGTAGGGGGCATCAATACGCAGTATTTT.

Here the CDR3 reads CAISAGLAGGGYEQYF. CDR3 nucleotide sequence: TGTGCCATCAGTGCCGGACTAGCGGGAGGTGGGTACGAGCAGTACTTC. The chain couples TRBV10-3 to TRBJ2-7; 14 nucleotides match TRBD2. Germline lookup yields CDR1 ENHRY and CDR2 SYGVKD. The CDR3 consists of 16 residues. The ends lost 4 bases at V and 4 bases at J; junction bases unmatched: 6.

In this sample, this clonotype turned up a few times. The chain combines TRBV4-1 with TRBJ2-1; 7 bases agree with TRBD2. CDR1 and CDR2 from the germline V gene are MGHRA and YSYEKL. The CDR3 is 17 residues long. With V trimmed by 3 bases and J by 11 bases, 19 bases remained unmatched. This CDR3 is CASSQAPVGGVTMQQFF. CDR3 bases: TGCGCCAGCAGCCAGGCCCCTGTTGGGGGGGTAACAATGCAGCAGTTCTTC.

This clonotype was detected only a few times. The chain links TRBV10-3 to TRBJ2-1, with 10 bases identical to TRBD1. CDR3 size: 13 residues. Trimming took 4 bases from V and 12 from J; bases not matched to a gene: 6. CDR1 is ENHRY and CDR2 is SYGVKD in the germline V gene. This chain's CDR3 is CAISARDRGGQFF. The CDR3 DNA reads TGTGCCATCAGTGCGAGGGACAGGGGCGGGCAGTTCTTC.

This clonotype was detected only a few times. The V and J genes are TRBV4-1 and TRBJ1-1; D gene unclear. V lost 6 bases to trimming and J lost 6 bases, with 26 bases between them. CDR3 length equals 17 residues. Germline V gene lookup returns CDR1 MGHRA and CDR2 YSYEKL. For the CDR3, the DNA is TGCGCCAGCAGTAAAATAGGTGACTTCCCGCGATCCCCTGAAGCTTTCTTT. Its protein product is CASSKIGDFPRSPEAFF.

This clonotype was seen a few times. The V call is TRBV7-2, the J call TRBJ2-1; no firm D call. The CDR3 covers 11 residues. Germline V gene lookup returns CDR1 SGHTA and CDR2 FQGNSA. Trimming pared 4 bases from V and 16 bases from J, leaving 14 bases between. The chain's CDR3 is CASSSASTVFF. The DNA for the CDR3 is TGTGCCAGCAGCTCCGCATCAACAGTTTTCTTC.

In this sample, this clonotype turned up a few times. CDR3 nucleotide sequence: TGTGCCAGCTCACCACCGCAGGATAATGAAAAACTGTTTTTT. Its protein product is CASSPPQDNEKLFF. The chain couples TRBV18 to TRBJ1-4; D unclear. V shed 0 bases and J shed 4 bases, with 6 bases lying between them. The CDR3 length is 14 residues. Germline CDR1 is KGHSH and CDR2 is LQKENI.

This clonotype came up many times. V gene TRBV20-1 combines with J gene TRBJ2-7; a weak D match, TRBD1 (5 bases). The CDR3 loop spans 11 amino acids. The V end lost 6 bases, the J end lost 4 bases, and 10 bases lay between the germline ends. CDR1 DFQATT and CDR2 SNEGSKA come from the germline V gene (reference sequence). CDR3 residues: CSALGQYEQYF. The CDR3 DNA follows: TGCAGTGCCCTCGGACAATACGAGCAGTACTTC.

A few counts support this clonotype. The chain uses TRBV7-2 and TRBJ1-6; tentatively, D is TRBD1 (5 bases). Looked up from germline, CDR1 is SGHTA and CDR2 is FQGNSA. The V and J ends lost 1 base and 9 bases respectively, with 13 bases between them. The CDR3 runs 15 residues. The CDR3: CASSLVPGIGSPLHF. The CDR3 DNA follows: TGTGCCAGCAGCTTAGTCCCAGGGATTGGTTCACCCCTCCACTTT.

This clonotype was found many times. The chain carries TRBV7-2 and TRBJ1-2; no firm D call. The CDR3 totals 16 residues. Deletions cut 0 bases from V and 4 bases from J, with 15 bases between. Per the germline V gene, CDR1 is SGHTA and CDR2 is FQGNSA. The CDR3 DNA follows: TGTGCCAGCAGCTTAGCCCAGATCCGACACTCCTATGGCTACACCTTC. Translation gives CASSLAQIRHSYGYTF.

This clonotype was recorded at least ten times. The chain links TRBV29-1 to TRBJ1-1; D ambiguous. The CDR3 spans 13 residues. Germline CDR1 and CDR2: SQVTM and ANQGSEA. V dropped 1 base and J dropped 1 base, with 7 bases sitting between them. The CDR3 DNA reads TGCAGCGTTGAAGCAGCACAGAACACTGAAGCTTTCTTT. It codes for CSVEAAQNTEAFF.

This chain connects TRBV3-1 to TRBJ1-4; the D is unclear. Trimming took 2 bases from V and 0 from J, leaving 7 bases between them. The CDR3 has 15 residues. Per the germline V gene, CDR1 is LGHDT and CDR2 is YNNKEL (reference sequence). The CDR3 DNA reads TGTGCCAGCAGCCAAAGCCCCGCAACTAATGAAAAACTGTTTTTT. This translates into CASSQSPATNEKLFF.